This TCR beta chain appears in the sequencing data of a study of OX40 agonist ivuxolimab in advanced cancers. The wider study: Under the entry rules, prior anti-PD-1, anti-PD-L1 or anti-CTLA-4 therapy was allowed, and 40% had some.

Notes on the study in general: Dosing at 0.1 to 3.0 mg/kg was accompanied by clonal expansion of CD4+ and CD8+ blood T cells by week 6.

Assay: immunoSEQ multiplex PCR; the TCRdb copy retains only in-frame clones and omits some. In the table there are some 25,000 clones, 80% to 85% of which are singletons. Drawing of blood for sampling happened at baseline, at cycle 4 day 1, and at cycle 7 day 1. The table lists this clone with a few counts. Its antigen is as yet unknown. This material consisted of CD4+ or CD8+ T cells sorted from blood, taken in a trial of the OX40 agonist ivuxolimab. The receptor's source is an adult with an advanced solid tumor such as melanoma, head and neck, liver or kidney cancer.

The DNA for the CDR3 is TGCGCCAGCAGCCAGGGGCGGAACACTGAAGCTTTCTTT. Residues: CASSQGRNTEAFF. The chain recombines TRBV4-1 with TRBJ1-1, with D perhaps matching TRBD1 (5 bases). The CDR3 covers 13 residues. With 3 bases removed from V and 1 base from J, the gap between germline ends came to 6 bases. Germline V lookup: CDR1 MGHRA, CDR2 YSYEKL.